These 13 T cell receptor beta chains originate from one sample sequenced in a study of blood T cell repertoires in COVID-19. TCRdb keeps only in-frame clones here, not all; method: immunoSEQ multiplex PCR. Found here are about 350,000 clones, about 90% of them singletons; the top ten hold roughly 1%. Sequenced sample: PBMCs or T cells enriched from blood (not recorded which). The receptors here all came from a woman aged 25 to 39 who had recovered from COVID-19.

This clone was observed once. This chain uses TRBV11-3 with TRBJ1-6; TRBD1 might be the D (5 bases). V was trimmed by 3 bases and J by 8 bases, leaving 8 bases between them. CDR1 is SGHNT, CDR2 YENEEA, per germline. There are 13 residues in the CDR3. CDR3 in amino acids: CASSLGRHSPLHF. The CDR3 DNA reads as TGTGCCAGCAGCTTGGGGCGGCATTCACCCCTCCACTTT.

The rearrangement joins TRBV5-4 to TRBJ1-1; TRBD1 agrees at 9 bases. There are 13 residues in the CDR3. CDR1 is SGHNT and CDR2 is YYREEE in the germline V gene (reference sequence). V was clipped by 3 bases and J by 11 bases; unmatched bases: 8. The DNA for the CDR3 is TGTGCCAGCAGCTCCCGACAGGGGGTCTCGGCTTTCTTT. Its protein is CASSSRQGVSAFF.

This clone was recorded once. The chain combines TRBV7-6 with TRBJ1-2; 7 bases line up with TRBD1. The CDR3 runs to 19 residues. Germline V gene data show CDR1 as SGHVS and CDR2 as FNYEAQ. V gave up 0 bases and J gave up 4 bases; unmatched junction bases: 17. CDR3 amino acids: CASSLAEGIRDRDTYGYTF. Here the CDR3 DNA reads TGTGCCAGCAGCTTAGCGGAAGGGATAAGAGACAGGGACACCTATGGCTACACCTTC.

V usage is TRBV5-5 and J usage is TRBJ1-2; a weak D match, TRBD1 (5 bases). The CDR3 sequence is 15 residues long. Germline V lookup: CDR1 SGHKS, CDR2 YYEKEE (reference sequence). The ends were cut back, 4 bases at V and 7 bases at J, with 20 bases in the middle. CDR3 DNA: TGTGCCAGCAGCGTGGGGACCGCCATTGGAGGTGGCTACACCTTC. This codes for CASSVGTAIGGGYTF.

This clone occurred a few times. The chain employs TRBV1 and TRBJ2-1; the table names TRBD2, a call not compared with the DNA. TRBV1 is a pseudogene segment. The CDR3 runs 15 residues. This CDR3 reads CTSTGLSPSYNEQFF. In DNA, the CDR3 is TGCACCAGCACTGGACTGTCCCCCTCCTACAATGAGCAGTTCTTC.

The CDR3 is CASSLRGQETQYF. The CDR3 DNA reads TGTGCCAGCAGCCTCAGGGGTCAAGAGACCCAGTACTTC. This chain connects TRBV3-1 (or the pseudogene TRBV3-2) to TRBJ2-5; tentatively, D is TRBD1 (6 bases). Germline assignment: CDR1 LGHDT and CDR2 YNNKEL (reference sequence). This CDR3 comprises 13 residues. The germline V and J ends were trimmed by 4 bases and 2 bases, with 8 bases remaining between them.

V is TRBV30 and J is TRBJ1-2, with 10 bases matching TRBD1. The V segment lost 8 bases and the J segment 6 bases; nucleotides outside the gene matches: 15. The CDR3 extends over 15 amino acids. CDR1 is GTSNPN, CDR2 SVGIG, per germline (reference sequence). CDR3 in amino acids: CAQTGTGALSNGYTF. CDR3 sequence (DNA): TGTGCCCAAACGGGGACAGGGGCCCTTTCGAATGGCTACACCTTC.

CDR3 sequence: CASSLRGGQDAEKLFF. CDR3 sequence (DNA): TGTGCCAGCAGCCTGAGAGGAGGGCAGGACGCCGAAAAACTGTTTTTT. V is TRBV7-8 and J is TRBJ1-4; D unclear. CDR1 and CDR2 from the germline V gene are SGHVS and FQNEAQ. Trimming removed 5 bases at V and 8 bases at J, with 21 bases between. This CDR3 is built from 16 residues.

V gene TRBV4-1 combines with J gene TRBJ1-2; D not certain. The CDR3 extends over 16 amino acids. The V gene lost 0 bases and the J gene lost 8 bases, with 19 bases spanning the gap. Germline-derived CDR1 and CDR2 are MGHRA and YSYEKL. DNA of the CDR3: TGCGCCAGCAGCCAAGACCCGGAGGTTGGGCTACGGGGCTACACCTTC. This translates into CASSQDPEVGLRGYTF.

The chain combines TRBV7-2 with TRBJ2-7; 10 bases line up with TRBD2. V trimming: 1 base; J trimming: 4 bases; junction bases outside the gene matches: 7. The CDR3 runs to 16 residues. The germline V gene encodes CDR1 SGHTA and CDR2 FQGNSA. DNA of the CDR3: TGTGCCAGCAGCTTAGGTGCCCTAGCGGGGGTTTACGAGCAGTACTTC. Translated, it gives CASSLGALAGVYEQYF.

The CDR3 nucleotides read TGTGCCAGCTCCCCCAACGGGGGGAAAGGGGATACGCAGTATTTT. Amino acid sequence: CASSPNGGKGDTQYF. V gene TRBV5-8 combines with J gene TRBJ2-3; 7 bases match TRBD2. The CDR3 totals 15 residues. J gave up 6 bases and V 7 bases, and 14 bases lay outside the gene matches. Germline V gene lookup returns CDR1 SGHTS and CDR2 YDEGEE.

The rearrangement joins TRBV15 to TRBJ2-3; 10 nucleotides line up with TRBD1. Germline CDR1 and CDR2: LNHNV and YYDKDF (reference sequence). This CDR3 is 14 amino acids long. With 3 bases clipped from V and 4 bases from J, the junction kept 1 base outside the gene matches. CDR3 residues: CATSSGTGADTQYF. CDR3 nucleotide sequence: TGTGCCACCAGCAGTGGGACAGGGGCAGATACGCAGTATTTT.

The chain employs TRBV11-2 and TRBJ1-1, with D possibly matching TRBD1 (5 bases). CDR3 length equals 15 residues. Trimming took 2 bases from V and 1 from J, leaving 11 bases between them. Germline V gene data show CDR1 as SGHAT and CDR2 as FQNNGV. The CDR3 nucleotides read TGTGCCAGCAGCTTAAGTACGGGGGGGAACACTGAAGCTTTCTTT. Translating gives CASSLSTGGNTEAFF.